These T cell receptor beta chains were read from a single sample in a study of T cells in Graves' hyperthyroidism and ophthalmopathy. TCRdb processed the multiplex PCR reads anew with MiXCR; each CDR3 protein has one entry. This sample has a few hundred thousand distinct CDR3 sequences, with roughly 15% found just once. The specimen sequenced was blood. The receptors stem from a woman aged 45-65 years with Graves' hyperthyroidism that later progressed to Graves' ophthalmopathy. The CDR3 runs from the conserved cysteine through the conserved F or W. The D gene is left open where the match is weak. Not every row has a clone size; where given, it reads once, few, many or a size class.

v_call	j_call	d_call	clone_size	cdr3_aa	cdr3_nt
TRBV28	TRBJ1-1	.	many	CASRPTQGRGANTEAFF	TGTGCCAGCAGACCGACACAGGGCCGGGGGGCGAACACTGAAGCTTTCTTT
TRBV27	TRBJ1-1	.	many	CASSYPGSNTEAFF	TGTGCCAGCAGTTATCCGGGTTCGAACACTGAAGCTTTCTTT
TRBV20-1	TRBJ1-1	.	many	CSPGRSNEAFF	TGCAGTCCGGGACGGTCGAATGAAGCTTTCTTT
TRBV12-3/TRBV12-4	TRBJ1-1	TRBD1	few	CASRPGTGGLTEAFF	TGTGCCAGCAGGCCCGGTACAGGGGGTCTCACTGAAGCTTTCTTT
TRBV27	TRBJ2-5	.	many	CASSLLGLPQETQYF	TGTGCCAGCAGTTTACTCGGACTTCCCCAAGAGACCCAGTACTTC
TRBV20-1	TRBJ1-1	.	many	CSARERGNTEAFF	TGCAGTGCTAGAGAACGGGGGAACACTGAAGCTTTCTTT
TRBV6-1	TRBJ1-1	.	many	CASSLRSWDTEAFF	TGTGCCAGCAGCCTCCGCTCTTGGGACACTGAAGCTTTCTTT
TRBV5-1	TRBJ1-1	.	many	CASSRSSTNTEAFF	TGCGCCAGCAGCCGGTCTTCAACGAACACTGAAGCTTTCTTT
TRBV4-1	TRBJ1-2	TRBD1	few	CASRPGRPGQANGYTF	TGCGCCAGCAGGCCCGGAAGACCGGGACAGGCAAATGGCTACACCTTC
TRBV18	TRBJ2-3	.	many	CASSFTHGGGDDTQYF	TGTGCCAGCTCCTTCACCCACGGAGGGGGCGACGATACGCAGTATTTT
TRBV12-3/TRBV12-4	TRBJ2-7	TRBD1	.	CASRRTGGKDEQYF	TGTGCCAGCAGGCGGACAGGGGGGAAGGACGAGCAGTACTTC
TRBV9	TRBJ2-6	.	.	CASSRTEVVSGANVLTF	TGTGCCAGCAGCCGTACCGAGGTCGTCTCTGGGGCCAACGTCCTGACTTTC
TRBV12-3/TRBV12-4	TRBJ2-7	.	many	CASSFQRGEQYF	TGTGCCAGCAGTTTCCAGAGGGGGGAGCAGTACTTC
TRBV7-6	TRBJ2-7	TRBD2	.	CASSLQRVGSGLAGPYEQYF	TGTGCCAGCAGCTTACAGCGTGTTGGTAGCGGACTAGCGGGGCCCTACGAGCAGTACTTC
TRBV28	TRBJ2-1	TRBD2	few	CASGPSGLAGIYNEQFF	TGTGCCAGCGGTCCCTCCGGACTAGCGGGAATCTACAATGAGCAGTTCTTC
TRBV29-1	TRBJ2-5	.	few	CSVERQRRETQYF	TGCAGCGTTGAGCGACAGAGGAGAGAGACCCAGTACTTC
TRBV28	TRBJ2-7	.	many	CASSLTSSYEQYF	TGTGCCAGCAGCCTAACTTCTTCCTACGAGCAGTACTTC
TRBV20-1	TRBJ1-6	.	many	CSAISGQLDNSPLHF	TGCAGTGCTATCTCAGGGCAGCTAGATAATTCACCCCTCCACTTT
TRBV2	TRBJ2-2	TRBD2	many	CAAATGGRYTGELFF	TGTGCCGCCGCCACGGGAGGTAGATACACCGGGGAGCTGTTTTTT
TRBV12-3/TRBV12-4	TRBJ1-5	.	many	CASSFGQRNQPQHF	TGTGCCAGCAGTTTCGGACAGCGCAATCAGCCCCAGCATTTT
TRBV30	TRBJ2-5	.	many	CAWSRGKTQYF	TGTGCCTGGAGTAGGGGGAAGACCCAGTACTTC
TRBV24-1	TRBJ2-6	TRBD1	.	CATSDSDRATGANVLTF	TGTGCCACCAGTGATAGCGACAGGGCTACTGGGGCCAACGTCCTGACTTTC
TRBV28	TRBJ2-1	TRBD1	many	CASSPPPGQGDGFF	TGTGCCAGCAGTCCACCCCCAGGACAGGGCGATGGGTTCTTC
TRBV27	TRBJ1-4	TRBD1	few	CASSFSDRTIQKLFF	TGTGCCAGCAGTTTCTCGGACAGGACCATCCAAAAACTGTTTTTT